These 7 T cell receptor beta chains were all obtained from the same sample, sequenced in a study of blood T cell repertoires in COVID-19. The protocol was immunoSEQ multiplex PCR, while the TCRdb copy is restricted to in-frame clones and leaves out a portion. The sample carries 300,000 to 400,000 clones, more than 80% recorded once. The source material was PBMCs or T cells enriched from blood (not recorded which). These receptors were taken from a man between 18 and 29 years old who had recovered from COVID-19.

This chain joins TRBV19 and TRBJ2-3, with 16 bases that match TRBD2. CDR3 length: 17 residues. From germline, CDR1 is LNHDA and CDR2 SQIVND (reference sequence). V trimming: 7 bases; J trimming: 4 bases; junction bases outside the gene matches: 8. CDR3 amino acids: CASTPGLAGGPSDTQYF. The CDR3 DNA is TGTGCCAGTACCCCGGGACTAGCGGGAGGGCCCTCAGATACGCAGTATTTT.

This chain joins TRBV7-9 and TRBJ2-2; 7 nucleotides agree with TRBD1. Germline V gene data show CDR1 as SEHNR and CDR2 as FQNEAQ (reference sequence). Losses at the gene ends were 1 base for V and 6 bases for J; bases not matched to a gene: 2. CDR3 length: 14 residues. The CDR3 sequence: CASSLETGSGELFF. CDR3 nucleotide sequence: TGTGCCAGCAGCTTAGAGACAGGGTCCGGGGAGCTGTTTTTT.

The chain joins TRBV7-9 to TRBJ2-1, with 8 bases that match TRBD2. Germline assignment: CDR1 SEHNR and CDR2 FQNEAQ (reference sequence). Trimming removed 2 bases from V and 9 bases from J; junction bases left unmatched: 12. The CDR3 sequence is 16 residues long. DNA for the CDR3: TGTGCCAGCAGCTTAACCGGGACTAGGGGGAGTAGTGAGCAGTTCTTC. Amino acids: CASSLTGTRGSSEQFF.

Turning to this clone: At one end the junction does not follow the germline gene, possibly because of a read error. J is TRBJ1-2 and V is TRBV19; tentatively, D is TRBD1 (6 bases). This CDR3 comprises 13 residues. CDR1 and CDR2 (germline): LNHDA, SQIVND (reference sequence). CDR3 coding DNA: TGTGCCAGTAGTATTAACCCCTTCGGACAGCCCGACTTC. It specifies CASSINPFGQPDF.

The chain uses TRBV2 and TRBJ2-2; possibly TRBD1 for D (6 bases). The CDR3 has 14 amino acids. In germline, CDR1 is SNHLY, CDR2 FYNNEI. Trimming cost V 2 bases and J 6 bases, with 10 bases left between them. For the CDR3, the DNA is TGTGCCAGCAGTGAACAGGGGAGAGCCGGGGAGCTGTTTTTT. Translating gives CASSEQGRAGELFF.

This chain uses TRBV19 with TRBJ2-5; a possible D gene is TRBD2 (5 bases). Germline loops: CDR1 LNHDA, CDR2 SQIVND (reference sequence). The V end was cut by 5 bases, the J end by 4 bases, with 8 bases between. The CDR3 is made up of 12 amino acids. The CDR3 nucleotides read TGTGCCAGTAGTGACTATTTAGAGACCCAGTACTTC. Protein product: CASSDYLETQYF.

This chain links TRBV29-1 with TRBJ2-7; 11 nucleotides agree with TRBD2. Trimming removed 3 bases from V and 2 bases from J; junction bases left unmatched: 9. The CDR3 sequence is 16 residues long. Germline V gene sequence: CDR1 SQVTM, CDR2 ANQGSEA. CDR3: CSVEGASGRPTYEQYF. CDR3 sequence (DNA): TGCAGCGTTGAGGGGGCTAGCGGGAGGCCAACCTACGAGCAGTACTTC.